The 29 T cell receptor beta chains in this list originate from one sample, sequenced in a study of graft-versus-host responses after intestinal transplantation (dated by TCRdb to the early 2020s). Receptors were amplified or captured by the immunoSEQ multiplex PCR assay. The clones in this table, taken by TCRdb from immuneACCESS, are in-frame only. Not every clone is retained; where verified, under half of the shortfall comes from an unresolved V gene, and the cause of the rest is unknown. The sample contains almost 20,000 clones, 86% of them found a single time. The leading ten clones occupy 8% to 9.5% of the sample. This sample comprised PBMCs, obtained approximately 240 days after intestinal transplant. The receptors originated from a human patient who received an intestinal transplant, so some T cells may come from the graft donor.

The CDR3, as DNA: TGTGCCAGCAGCGCCTCGGTTGCTGAGCAGTTCTTC. It encodes CASSASVAEQFF. This sequence joins TRBV5-8 and TRBJ2-1; D is ambiguous. Germline loops: CDR1 SGHTS, CDR2 YDEGEE. V was pared by 4 bases and J by 9 bases, with 11 bases between. The CDR3 totals 12 residues.

The genes are TRBV5-1 and TRBJ1-5; 8 bases are a match to TRBD1. The CDR3 totals 15 residues. The germline CDR1 and CDR2 sequences are SGHRS and YFSETQ. Trimming took 4 bases from V and 1 from J; bases not matched to a gene: 4. In nucleotides, the CDR3 is TGCGCCAGCAGCGCAGGGGGCCGGAGCAATCAGCCCCAGCATTTT. The encoded protein is CASSAGGRSNQPQHF.

The genes are TRBV7-8 and TRBJ2-1; D tentatively fits TRBD1 or TRBD2 (5 bases each). CDR1 and CDR2 (germline): SGHVS, FQNEAQ. The CDR3 length is 14 residues. V was shortened by 7 bases and J by 0 bases, with 10 bases between the two germline ends. DNA for the CDR3: TGTGCCAGCACCGGGACCAACTCCTACAATGAGCAGTTCTTC. Its protein product is CASTGTNSYNEQFF. The full variable domain, rest sourced from reference TRBV7-8 and TRBJ2-1, is GAGVSQSPRYKVAKRGQDVALRCDPISGHVSLFWYQQALGQGPEFLTYFQNEAQLDKSGLPSDRFFAERPEGSVSTLKIQRTQQEDSAVYLCASTGTNSYNEQFFGPGTRLTVL.

V is TRBV5-4 and J is TRBJ2-3; D ambiguous. Germline CDR1 reads SGHNT; CDR2 reads YYREEE (reference sequence). This CDR3 has 14 residues. V lost 0 bases and J 2 bases, leaving 7 bases between the germline ends. The CDR3 loop reads CASSLGRSTDTQYF. The CDR3 DNA reads as TGTGCCAGCAGCTTGGGACGCTCCACAGATACGCAGTATTTT.

The CDR3 DNA follows: TGTGCCAGCAGCGTTGGGGCGGGGGGCTACAATGAGCAGTTCTTC. This codes for CASSVGAGGYNEQFF. V and J are TRBV9 and TRBJ2-1; 8 positions match TRBD2. The CDR3 is made up of 15 amino acids. V lost 2 bases and J lost 3; bases outside the gene matches: 4. Germline values: CDR1 SGDLS, CDR2 YYNGEE. Together with reference TRBV9 and TRBJ2-1, the CDR3 gives the full variable domain: DSGVTQTPKHLITATGQRVTLRCSPRSGDLSVYWYQQSLDQGLQFLIQYYNGEERAKGNILERFSAQQFPDLHSELNLSSLELGDSALYFCASSVGAGGYNEQFFGPGTRLTVL.

The gene calls are TRBV5-1 and TRBJ2-1; 14 bases map to TRBD2. The CDR3 has 17 residues. Germline trimming cut 3 bases from V and 2 bases from J; bases unmatched to any gene: 4. CDR1 and CDR2 (germline): SGHRS, YFSETQ. CDR3 in amino acids: CASSSRTSGGTYNEQFF. In DNA form, the CDR3 reads TGCGCCAGCAGCTCTCGGACTAGCGGGGGGACCTACAATGAGCAGTTCTTC.

The DNA of the CDR3 is TGCGCCAGCAGCTTAATACTAGGGGGGAACAATGAGCAGTTCTTC. Translated, it gives CASSLILGGNNEQFF. J is TRBJ2-1 and V is TRBV5-1, with D perhaps TRBD1 or TRBD2 (6 bases each). The germline V and J ends were trimmed by 2 bases and 5 bases, with 14 bases remaining between them. This CDR3 comprises 15 residues. Looked up from germline, CDR1 is SGHRS and CDR2 is YFSETQ.

The chain has TRBV7-7 and TRBJ2-2; D remains ambiguous. Trimming shortened V by 2 bases and J by 3 bases, and 1 base separated the two germline ends. Germline V gene lookup returns CDR1 SSHAT and CDR2 FNYEAQ (reference sequence). This CDR3 has 12 amino acids. The CDR3 is CASSLYTGELFF. The CDR3 DNA sequence: TGTGCCAGCAGCTTATACACCGGGGAGCTGTTTTTT. Filled out from reference TRBV7-7 and TRBJ2-2, the complete variable domain reads GAGVSQSPRYKVTKRGQDVTLRCDPISSHATLYWYQQALGQGPEFLTYFNYEAQPDKSGLPSDRFSAERPEGSISTLTIQRTEQRDSAMYRCASSLYTGELFFGEGSRLTVL.

This clone turned up a few times. V usage is TRBV10-3 and J usage is TRBJ1-4; 8 nucleotides align to TRBD1. There are 16 residues in the CDR3. The germline V gene has CDR1 ENHRY and CDR2 SYGVKD. V was pared by 3 bases and J by 7 bases, with 10 bases of the junction left unmatched. Here the CDR3 reads CAISEPPGQGGEKLFF. The CDR3 DNA reads as TGTGCCATCAGTGAACCCCCAGGACAGGGTGGTGAAAAACTGTTTTTT.

This chain links TRBV4-1 with TRBJ1-1, with 7 bases aligning to TRBD1. The V and J ends lost 6 bases and 0 bases, in that order; junction bases with no gene match: 7. Looked up from germline, CDR1 is MGHRA and CDR2 is YSYEKL. This CDR3 is 15 amino acids long. CDR3 sequence reads: CASRQGKEMNTEAFF. The CDR3 DNA reads as TGCGCCAGCAGACAGGGGAAGGAGATGAACACTGAAGCTTTCTTT.

The chain links TRBV18 to TRBJ2-1; D is undetermined. CDR3 length equals 13 residues. V was pared by 5 bases and J by 5 bases, with 10 bases between. The germline gives CDR1 KGHSH, CDR2 LQKENI. The CDR3: CASSSVPHNEQFF. CDR3 nucleotides: TGTGCCAGCTCATCCGTTCCCCACAATGAGCAGTTCTTC.

The J gene is TRBJ1-5, the V gene TRBV4-1, with D perhaps TRBD1 (6 bases). Germline V gene data show CDR1 as MGHRA and CDR2 as YSYEKL. V was trimmed by 0 bases and J by 4 bases, leaving 13 bases between them. The length of the CDR3 is 16 residues. CDR3 residues: CASSQEGRGRNQPQHF. The CDR3 nucleotides are TGCGCCAGCAGCCAAGAAGGCAGGGGTCGTAATCAGCCCCAGCATTTT.

The chain links TRBV15 to TRBJ2-6; D not resolved. Germline V gene sequence: CDR1 LNHNV, CDR2 YYDKDF (reference sequence). Between the trimmed V and J ends, which lost 0 bases and 0 bases, there was a span of 6 bases. The CDR3 has 16 amino acids. CDR3 nucleotides: TGTGCCACCAGCAGAGATCCCCGCTCTGGGGCCAACGTCCTGACTTTC. It is translated as CATSRDPRSGANVLTF.

This chain connects TRBV6-1 to TRBJ2-2; no clear D. V was trimmed by 5 bases and J by 5 bases, leaving 12 bases between them. The CDR3 loop spans 14 amino acids. CDR1 is MNHNS, CDR2 SASEGT, per germline. The CDR3 region has the DNA TGTGCCAGCAGTTTCCTCAGGAAAACCGGGGAGCTGTTTTTT. This sequence encodes CASSFLRKTGELFF.

In this sample, this clone turned up once. This rearrangement joins TRBV29-1 to TRBJ1-1; D call uncertain. The V gene lost 4 bases and the J gene lost 1 base, with 4 bases spanning the gap. The CDR3 contains 11 residues. Germline-derived CDR1 and CDR2 are SQVTM and ANQGSEA. CDR3 in amino acids: CSVAANTEAFF. CDR3 bases: TGCAGCGTTGCTGCGAACACTGAAGCTTTCTTT. The full variable domain, with the rest looked up from reference TRBV29-1 and TRBJ1-1, is SAVISQKPSRDICQRGTSLTIQCQVDSQVTMMFWYRQQPGQSLTLIATANQGSEATYESGFVIDKFPISRPNLTFSTLTVSNMSPEDSSIYLCSVAANTEAFFGQGTRLTVV.

The V gene is TRBV19, the J gene TRBJ1-1, with TRBD1 identical over 7 bases. This CDR3 is 16 amino acids long. CDR1 is LNHDA, CDR2 SQIVND, per germline (reference sequence). With V trimmed by 2 bases and J by 2 bases, 8 bases remained unmatched. The CDR3 protein is CASSIRGQLLNTEAFF. The CDR3 bases are TGTGCCAGTAGTATAAGGGGACAGCTTTTAAACACTGAAGCTTTCTTT.

The rearrangement links TRBV6-1 to TRBJ2-1; unclear D gene. The CDR3 has 16 amino acids. Deletions cut 1 base from V and 5 bases from J, with 15 bases between. The germline V gene encodes CDR1 MNHNS and CDR2 SASEGT. In nucleotides, the CDR3 is TGTGCCAGCAGTGAAGAAATTCTCTACGCTAACAATGAGCAGTTCTTC. It is translated as CASSEEILYANNEQFF.

The CDR3 spells CSARGGGEGYTF. CDR3 bases: TGCAGCGCACGAGGAGGAGGGGAAGGCTACACCTTC. The chain couples TRBV29-1 to TRBJ1-2; perhaps TRBD1 as D (5 bases). V was pared by 7 bases and J by 8 bases, with 17 bases between. Germline CDR1 and CDR2: SQVTM and ANQGSEA. The CDR3 consists of 12 residues. Looking up the rest from reference TRBV29-1 and TRBJ1-2 gives the full variable domain: SAVISQKPSRDICQRGTSLTIQCQVDSQVTMMFWYRQQPGQSLTLIATANQGSEATYESGFVIDKFPISRPNLTFSTLTVSNMSPEDSSIYLCSARGGGEGYTFGSGTRLTVV.

The gene calls are TRBV6-1 and TRBJ1-2; no definite D call. The CDR3 consists of 12 residues. Per the germline V gene, CDR1 is MNHNS and CDR2 is SASEGT. The V end lost 2 bases, the J end lost 4 bases, and 5 bases lay between the germline ends. Written as DNA, the CDR3 is TGTGCCAGCAGTGAACAACTCTATGGCTACACCTTC. Protein product: CASSEQLYGYTF.

This clone has a single count. V usage is TRBV29-1 and J usage is TRBJ1-2; D is unresolved. The ends were cut back, 5 bases at V and 5 bases at J, with 15 bases in the middle. The CDR3 contains 13 residues. Germline-derived CDR1 and CDR2 are SQVTM and ANQGSEA. The chain's CDR3 is CSVFNGAYYGYTF. In DNA, the CDR3 is TGCAGCGTTTTTAATGGAGCATATTATGGCTACACCTTC. Complete variable domain (other parts from reference TRBV29-1 and TRBJ1-2): SAVISQKPSRDICQRGTSLTIQCQVDSQVTMMFWYRQQPGQSLTLIATANQGSEATYESGFVIDKFPISRPNLTFSTLTVSNMSPEDSSIYLCSVFNGAYYGYTFGSGTRLTVV.

The CDR3 DNA sequence: TGTGCCAGTAGTGCTCAGACAGGGCGGCCGTCTGGGGCCAACGTCCTGACTTTC. Protein: CASSAQTGRPSGANVLTF. The chain recombines TRBV19 with TRBJ2-6, with 7 bases identical to TRBD1. CDR3 size: 18 residues. J was trimmed by 1 base and V by 5 bases; bases with no gene match: 11. Germline V CDR1 and CDR2: LNHDA, SQIVND (reference sequence).

This chain connects TRBV7-6 to TRBJ2-1; 12 positions agree with TRBD2. Germline V gene sequence: CDR1 SGHVS, CDR2 FNYEAQ. V gave up 5 bases and J gave up 4 bases; unmatched junction bases: 21. The CDR3 sequence is 21 residues long. The CDR3 sequence is CASSIGTDPGLAGGPYNEQFF. The CDR3, as DNA: TGTGCCAGCAGCATCGGGACAGACCCGGGACTAGCGGGTGGGCCTTACAATGAGCAGTTCTTC.

The V and J genes are TRBV11-2 and TRBJ1-1, with a weak D call TRBD1 (6 bases). Germline V gives CDR1 SGHAT, CDR2 FQNNGV. The germline V and J ends were trimmed by 0 bases and 5 bases, with 16 bases remaining between them. The CDR3 covers 16 residues. The CDR3 DNA sequence: TGTGCCAGCAGCTTAGATCTTGCAGGGGAGGGAACTGAAGCTTTCTTT. This sequence encodes CASSLDLAGEGTEAFF.

This chain joins TRBV6-1 and TRBJ1-2; TRBD1 matches at 9 bases. The CDR3 is made up of 14 amino acids. Germline V gene data show CDR1 as MNHNS and CDR2 as SASEGT. V lost 1 base to trimming and J lost 4 bases; unmatched junction nucleotides: 1. The CDR3 is CASSEGGQGYGYTF. In nucleotides, the CDR3 is TGTGCCAGCAGTGAAGGGGGACAGGGCTATGGCTACACCTTC.

The J gene is TRBJ2-5, the V gene TRBV7-9; no reliable D call. Germline V gives CDR1 SEHNR, CDR2 FQNEAQ (reference sequence). This CDR3 has 12 residues. Trimming took 4 bases from V and 3 from J, leaving 6 bases between them. CDR3 sequence (DNA): TGTGCCAGCAGCTCTACTAAAGAGACCCAGTACTTC. This codes for CASSSTKETQYF.

In DNA form, the CDR3 reads TGTGCCAGCAGGGGGGGTTGGTCCTACGAGCAGTACTTC. Amino acid sequence: CASRGGWSYEQYF. The rearrangement uses TRBV2 and TRBJ2-7; the D gene is possibly TRBD2 (6 bases). Germline CDR1 reads SNHLY; CDR2 reads FYNNEI. V dropped 6 bases and J dropped 1 base, with 10 bases sitting between them. The CDR3 is made up of 13 amino acids.

This chain joins TRBV19 and TRBJ2-7; the match to TRBD2 covers 8 bases. Germline trimming cut 1 base from V and 3 bases from J; bases unmatched to any gene: 5. The CDR3 contains 15 residues. Germline V gives CDR1 LNHDA, CDR2 SQIVND (reference sequence). CDR3: CASSIVASGYYEQYF. The DNA for the CDR3 is TGTGCCAGTAGTATAGTGGCTAGCGGGTACTACGAGCAGTACTTC.

The chain employs TRBV2 and TRBJ2-5, with D tentatively TRBD1 (5 bases). The J call may not be correct, given that the DNA end is closer to TRBJ2-7. Germline V lookup: CDR1 SNHLY, CDR2 FYNNEI. The CDR3 runs 13 residues. CDR3 in DNA: TGTGCCAGCAGTCCAGGGATCGGCTACGAGCAGTACTTC. This translates into CASSPGIGYEQYF.

The CDR3 region is CASSYSQGNYGYTF. The CDR3 DNA follows: TGTGCCAGCAGTTACTCACAGGGGAACTATGGCTACACCTTC. The chain joins TRBV6-5 to TRBJ1-2, with 7 bases matching TRBD1. J was trimmed by 2 bases and V by 0 bases; bases with no gene match: 0. The CDR3 sequence is 14 residues long. Germline V gene lookup returns CDR1 MNHEY and CDR2 SVGAGI.